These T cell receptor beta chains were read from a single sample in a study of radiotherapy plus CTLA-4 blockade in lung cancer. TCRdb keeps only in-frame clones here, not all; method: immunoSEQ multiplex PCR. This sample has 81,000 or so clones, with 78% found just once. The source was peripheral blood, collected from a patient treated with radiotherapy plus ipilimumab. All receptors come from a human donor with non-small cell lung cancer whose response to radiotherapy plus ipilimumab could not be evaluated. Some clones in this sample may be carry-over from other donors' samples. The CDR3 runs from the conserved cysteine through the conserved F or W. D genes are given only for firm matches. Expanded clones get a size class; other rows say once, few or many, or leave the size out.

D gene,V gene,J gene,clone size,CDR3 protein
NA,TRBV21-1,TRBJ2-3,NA,CASSKGLGEVGGTDTQYF
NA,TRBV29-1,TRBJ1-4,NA,CSVEGRGGKLFF
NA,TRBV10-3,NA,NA,CAISTPSGDNNEQYF
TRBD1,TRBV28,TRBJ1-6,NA,CASSLLGSGGRNSPLHF
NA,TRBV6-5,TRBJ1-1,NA,CASSYPDTEAFF
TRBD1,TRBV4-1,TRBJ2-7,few,CASSQGQGPWEQYF
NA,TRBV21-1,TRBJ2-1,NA,CASSNTEDRGRYNEQFF
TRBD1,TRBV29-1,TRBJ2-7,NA,CSVEGQGERYEQYF
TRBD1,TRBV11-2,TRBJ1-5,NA,CASSLDGTGRQPQHF
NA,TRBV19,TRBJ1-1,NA,CASSILRRRGRNAAAFF
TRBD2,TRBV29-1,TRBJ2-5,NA,CSVQRGSGEIWETQYF
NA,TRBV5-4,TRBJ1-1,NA,CASSWGTSMNTEAFF
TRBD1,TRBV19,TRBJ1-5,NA,CATGDRYSNQPQHF
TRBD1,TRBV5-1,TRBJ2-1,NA,CASSLGQGGNEQFF
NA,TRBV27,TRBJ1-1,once,CASSLGQNTEAFF
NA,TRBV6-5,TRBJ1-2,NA,CASSLRDINLSGYTF